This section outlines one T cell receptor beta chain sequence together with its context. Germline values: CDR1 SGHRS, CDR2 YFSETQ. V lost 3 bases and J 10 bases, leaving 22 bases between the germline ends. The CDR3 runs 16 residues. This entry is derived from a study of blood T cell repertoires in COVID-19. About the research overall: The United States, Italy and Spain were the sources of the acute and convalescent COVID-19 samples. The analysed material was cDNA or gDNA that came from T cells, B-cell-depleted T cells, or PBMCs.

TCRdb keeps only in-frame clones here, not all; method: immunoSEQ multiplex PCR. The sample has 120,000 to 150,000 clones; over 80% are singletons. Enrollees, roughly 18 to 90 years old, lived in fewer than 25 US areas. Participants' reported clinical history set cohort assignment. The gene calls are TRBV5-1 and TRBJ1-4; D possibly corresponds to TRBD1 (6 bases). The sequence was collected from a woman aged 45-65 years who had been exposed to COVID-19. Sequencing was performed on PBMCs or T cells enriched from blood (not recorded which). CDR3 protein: CASSSEDGQGWGKLFF. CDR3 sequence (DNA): TGCGCCAGCAGCTCGGAGGATGGCCAGGGGTGGGGAAAACTGTTTTTT.